This is a list of T cell receptor beta chains from one sample in a study of cytomegalovirus exposure and HLA in healthy donors. The method was immunoSEQ multiplex PCR; TCRdb's version includes in-frame clones alone and lacks a portion of them. The table counts over 150,000 clones; roughly 0.74% lies in the top ten. Sequencing was done on a sample of PBMCs. The receptors come from a boy between 10 and 17 years old in good health and CMV-seronegative. Both conserved end residues are part of each CDR3. D genes are given only for firm matches.

j_call: TRBJ1-4
v_call: TRBV30
d_call: -
cdr3_aa: CAGSRQAPSPTNEKLFF
cdr3_nt: TGTGCCGGATCCAGGCAGGCCCCCTCCCCAACTAATGAAAAACTGTTTTTT

j_call: TRBJ2-7
v_call: TRBV7-3
d_call: -
cdr3_aa: CASSLGSAEQYF
cdr3_nt: TGTGCCAGCAGCCTAGGGAGCGCCGAGCAGTACTTC

j_call: TRBJ1-1
v_call: TRBV19
d_call: -
cdr3_aa: CASIPTASPWAFF
cdr3_nt: TGTGCCAGTATCCCCACAGCTTCCCCTTGGGCTTTCTTT

j_call: TRBJ1-1
v_call: TRBV27
d_call: TRBD1
cdr3_aa: CASSLSRGHNTEAFF
cdr3_nt: TGTGCCAGCAGTTTATCCAGGGGGCATAACACTGAAGCTTTCTTT

j_call: TRBJ2-4
v_call: TRBV5-4
d_call: -
cdr3_aa: CASSFKGGKNIQYF
cdr3_nt: TGTGCCAGCAGCTTTAAAGGAGGCAAAAACATTCAGTACTTC

j_call: TRBJ1-5
v_call: TRBV7-8
d_call: -
cdr3_aa: CASSLSGSNSNQPQHF
cdr3_nt: TGTGCCAGCAGCTTATCAGGCAGCAATAGCAATCAGCCCCAGCATTTT

j_call: TRBJ1-6
v_call: TRBV7-9
d_call: -
cdr3_aa: CASTHQGVGARSDNSPLHF
cdr3_nt: TGTGCCAGCACTCACCAGGGCGTAGGGGCGCGGTCTGATAATTCACCCCTCCACTTT

j_call: TRBJ1-3
v_call: TRBV11-2
d_call: -
cdr3_aa: CASSSNPGLGNTIYF
cdr3_nt: TGTGCCAGCAGCTCTAACCCGGGACTAGGAAACACCATATATTTT

j_call: TRBJ2-4
v_call: TRBV19
d_call: TRBD1
cdr3_aa: CASSRQGLLAKNIQYF
cdr3_nt: TGTGCCAGTAGTCGACAGGGCCTACTAGCCAAAAACATTCAGTACTTC

j_call: TRBJ1-2
v_call: TRBV11-2
d_call: -
cdr3_aa: CASSLSTDKYYGYTF
cdr3_nt: TGTGCCAGCAGCCTTTCGACAGATAAATACTATGGCTACACCTTC

j_call: TRBJ2-7
v_call: TRBV9
d_call: TRBD2
cdr3_aa: CASSRLATSSYEQYF
cdr3_nt: TGTGCCAGCAGCCGACTAGCCACCTCCTCCTACGAGCAGTACTTC

j_call: TRBJ2-3
v_call: TRBV7-6
d_call: TRBD2
cdr3_aa: CASSPLAGGTDTQYF
cdr3_nt: TGTGCCAGCAGCCCTTTAGCGGGGGGCACAGATACGCAGTATTTT

j_call: TRBJ1-3
v_call: TRBV11-2
d_call: -
cdr3_aa: CASSYMGTGNTIYF
cdr3_nt: TGTGCCAGCAGCTACATGGGCACTGGAAACACCATATATTTT

j_call: TRBJ1-1
v_call: TRBV2
d_call: -
cdr3_aa: CAIHTPTRGFLNTEAFF
cdr3_nt: TGTGCCATCCATACCCCAACGCGGGGCTTTTTGAACACTGAAGCTTTCTTT

j_call: TRBJ2-5
v_call: TRBV5-1
d_call: TRBD2
cdr3_aa: CASSSGGRETQYF
cdr3_nt: TGCGCCAGCAGCTCGGGGGGTCGTGAGACCCAGTACTTC

j_call: TRBJ1-3
v_call: TRBV7-2
d_call: -
cdr3_aa: CASSLQPRSGNTIYF
cdr3_nt: TGTGCCAGCAGCTTGCAACCGCGCTCTGGAAACACCATATATTTT

j_call: TRBJ2-3
v_call: TRBV5-1
d_call: -
cdr3_aa: CASSGGWGSSPDTQYF
cdr3_nt: TGCGCCAGCAGCGGGGGGTGGGGTTCCTCTCCAGATACGCAGTATTTT

j_call: TRBJ1-1
v_call: TRBV5-1
d_call: TRBD1
cdr3_aa: CASSPKMGQNTKNTEAFF
cdr3_nt: TGCGCCAGCAGCCCTAAAATGGGACAGAATACGAAGAACACTGAAGCTTTCTTT

j_call: TRBJ2-7
v_call: TRBV6-5
d_call: TRBD2
cdr3_aa: CASSRRVTGGYEQYF
cdr3_nt: TGTGCCAGCAGCCGGCGGGTGACGGGGGGATACGAGCAGTACTTC

j_call: TRBJ2-3
v_call: TRBV11-3
d_call: TRBD2
cdr3_aa: CASSLGRGDLTDTQYF
cdr3_nt: TGTGCCAGCAGCTTAGGGCGGGGGGATCTAACAGATACGCAGTATTTT

j_call: TRBJ2-5
v_call: TRBV14
d_call: TRBD2
cdr3_aa: CASSQGGGTRAETQYF
cdr3_nt: TGTGCCAGCAGCCAAGGGGGAGGGACCCGGGCAGAGACCCAGTACTTC

j_call: TRBJ1-2
v_call: TRBV7-9
d_call: -
cdr3_aa: CASSLTLTGDYGYTF
cdr3_nt: TGTGCCAGCAGCTTAACTCTGACAGGCGACTATGGCTACACCTTC

j_call: TRBJ2-3
v_call: TRBV6-5
d_call: -
cdr3_aa: CASSTTPSTDTQYF
cdr3_nt: TGTGCCAGCAGTACGACACCTAGCACAGATACGCAGTATTTT

j_call: TRBJ2-5
v_call: TRBV11-2
d_call: -
cdr3_aa: CASSLVVGMGSFKETQYF
cdr3_nt: TGTGCCAGCAGCTTAGTCGTCGGCATGGGCAGCTTTAAGGAGACCCAGTACTTC

j_call: TRBJ2-5
v_call: TRBV7-2
d_call: TRBD2
cdr3_aa: CASGETSGGAGETQYF
cdr3_nt: TGTGCCAGCGGGGAGACTAGCGGGGGGGCCGGGGAGACCCAGTACTTC

j_call: TRBJ2-2
v_call: TRBV5-1
d_call: -
cdr3_aa: CASSPGRSLLNTGELFF
cdr3_nt: TGCGCCAGCAGCCCGGGAAGGAGCCTCTTGAACACCGGGGAGCTGTTTTTT

j_call: TRBJ2-7
v_call: TRBV15
d_call: TRBD2
cdr3_aa: CATSSTFFGTSVEYEQYF
cdr3_nt: TGTGCCACCAGCAGCACCTTTTTTGGGACTAGCGTGGAATACGAGCAGTACTTC

j_call: TRBJ1-2
v_call: TRBV28
d_call: TRBD1
cdr3_aa: CASSPAQGTNYGYTF
cdr3_nt: TGTGCCAGCAGCCCCGCACAGGGGACTAACTATGGCTACACCTTC

j_call: TRBJ1-1
v_call: TRBV7-6
d_call: TRBD1
cdr3_aa: CASSSLLGTGGRTEAFF
cdr3_nt: TGTGCCAGCAGTTCCCTCCTCGGGACAGGGGGTCGGACTGAAGCTTTCTTT

j_call: TRBJ2-5
v_call: TRBV28
d_call: TRBD2
cdr3_aa: CANKGLAFQFSQETQYF
cdr3_nt: TGTGCCAATAAGGGACTAGCTTTTCAGTTCAGCCAAGAGACCCAGTACTTC

j_call: TRBJ1-6
v_call: TRBV30
d_call: -
cdr3_aa: CAWSVPGTSYNSPLHF
cdr3_nt: TGTGCCTGGAGTGTGCCCGGGACATCCTATAATTCACCCCTCCACTTT

j_call: TRBJ2-1
v_call: TRBV18
d_call: TRBD2
cdr3_aa: CASSPQRGYNEQFF
cdr3_nt: TGTGCCAGCTCACCCCAGCGGGGGTACAATGAGCAGTTCTTC

j_call: TRBJ1-5
v_call: TRBV6-1
d_call: -
cdr3_aa: CASTGQPAGNQPQHF
cdr3_nt: TGTGCCAGCACCGGACAGCCAGCGGGAAATCAGCCCCAGCATTTT

j_call: TRBJ2-7
v_call: TRBV4-3
d_call: -
cdr3_aa: CASSQGQASYEQYF
cdr3_nt: TGCGCCAGCAGCCAAGGACAGGCGAGCTACGAGCAGTACTTC

j_call: TRBJ1-2
v_call: TRBV18
d_call: TRBD1
cdr3_aa: CASSLGQGNYGYTF
cdr3_nt: TGTGCCAGCTCACTCGGACAGGGGAACTATGGCTACACCTTC

j_call: TRBJ2-7
v_call: TRBV7-6
d_call: TRBD1
cdr3_aa: CASSLGGGTGVSDEQYF
cdr3_nt: TGTGCCAGCAGCTTGGGAGGGGGGACAGGGGTCTCCGACGAGCAGTACTTC

j_call: TRBJ2-5
v_call: TRBV19
d_call: TRBD1
cdr3_aa: CASSISGTGFMYQETQYF
cdr3_nt: TGTGCCAGTAGTATCTCCGGGACAGGGTTCATGTACCAAGAGACCCAGTACTTC

j_call: TRBJ1-5
v_call: TRBV2
d_call: -
cdr3_aa: CASSGGDGNQPQHF
cdr3_nt: TGTGCCAGCTCGGGAGGGGATGGCAATCAGCCCCAGCATTTT

j_call: TRBJ1-4
v_call: TRBV7-9
d_call: -
cdr3_aa: CASSLDPGVEEKLFF
cdr3_nt: TGTGCCAGCAGCTTAGATCCAGGGGTGGAAGAAAAACTGTTTTTT

j_call: TRBJ2-2
v_call: TRBV9
d_call: -
cdr3_aa: CASSSEGTGELFF
cdr3_nt: TGTGCCAGCAGCTCGGAGGGTACCGGGGAGCTGTTTTTT

j_call: TRBJ1-1
v_call: TRBV7-9
d_call: -
cdr3_aa: CASSLGQEGAFF
cdr3_nt: TGTGCCAGCAGCTTAGGCCAGGAGGGAGCTTTCTTT

j_call: TRBJ1-6
v_call: TRBV28
d_call: -
cdr3_aa: CASRSPDQGRRSPLHF
cdr3_nt: TGTGCCAGCAGGTCCCCCGATCAGGGGCGGAGGTCACCCCTCCACTTT

j_call: TRBJ2-7
v_call: TRBV4-2
d_call: TRBD2
cdr3_aa: CASSQKAGGEGLYEQYF
cdr3_nt: TGTGCCAGCAGCCAAAAGGCAGGCGGGGAGGGGTTATACGAGCAGTACTTC

j_call: TRBJ2-1
v_call: TRBV7-3
d_call: -
cdr3_aa: CASSEQGNQHEQFF
cdr3_nt: TGTGCCAGCAGCGAACAGGGTAACCAGCATGAGCAGTTCTTC

j_call: TRBJ2-7
v_call: TRBV2
d_call: -
cdr3_aa: CASSEVREQYF
cdr3_nt: TGTGCCAGCAGTGAAGTGCGGGAGCAGTACTTC

j_call: TRBJ2-1
v_call: TRBV28
d_call: -
cdr3_aa: CASIGGGPGNEQFF
cdr3_nt: TGTGCCAGCATAGGCGGGGGCCCCGGGAATGAGCAGTTCTTC

j_call: TRBJ1-1
v_call: TRBV30
d_call: -
cdr3_aa: CAWRSFWGLYTEAFF
cdr3_nt: TGTGCCTGGAGGTCCTTCTGGGGCCTTTACACTGAAGCTTTCTTT

j_call: TRBJ2-7
v_call: TRBV27
d_call: -
cdr3_aa: CASSSNAGAYEQYF
cdr3_nt: TGTGCCAGCAGTTCCAATGCCGGGGCCTACGAGCAGTACTTC

j_call: TRBJ2-5
v_call: TRBV5-1
d_call: -
cdr3_aa: CASTYEERETQYF
cdr3_nt: TGCGCCAGCACCTACGAAGAACGAGAGACCCAGTACTTC

j_call: TRBJ2-7
v_call: TRBV6-5
d_call: -
cdr3_aa: CASSYSTGTLSYEQYF
cdr3_nt: TGTGCCAGCAGTTACTCTACCGGGACACTCTCCTACGAGCAGTACTTC

j_call: TRBJ1-5
v_call: TRBV6-1
d_call: -
cdr3_aa: CASWWQGLYNQPQHF
cdr3_nt: TGTGCCAGCTGGTGGCAGGGGCTTTACAATCAGCCCCAGCATTTT

j_call: TRBJ1-2
v_call: TRBV7-9
d_call: -
cdr3_aa: CASSWGWVYGHTF
cdr3_nt: TGTGCCAGCAGCTGGGGCTGGGTCTATGGCCACACCTTC

j_call: TRBJ1-2
v_call: TRBV19
d_call: -
cdr3_aa: CASSIGQFYGYTF
cdr3_nt: TGTGCCAGTAGTATAGGACAGTTCTATGGCTACACCTTC

j_call: TRBJ2-3
v_call: TRBV7-7
d_call: TRBD2
cdr3_aa: CASSPGGDTQYF
cdr3_nt: TGTGCCAGCAGCCCCGGGGGGGATACGCAGTATTTT

j_call: TRBJ2-1
v_call: TRBV28
d_call: -
cdr3_aa: CASSVLSAVSYNEQFF
cdr3_nt: TGTGCCAGCAGTGTTCTATCAGCGGTGTCCTACAATGAGCAGTTCTTC